This T cell receptor (beta chain) appears in the sequencing data of a study of neoadjuvant anti-PD-1 for oral cavity cancer. The protocol was immunoSEQ multiplex PCR, while the TCRdb copy is restricted to in-frame clones and leaves out a portion. The table shows over 13,000 clones, with roughly 80% occurring only once. Time point defined: after neoadjuvant nivolumab, at surgical resection. CDR1 SGHRS and CDR2 YFSETQ come from the germline V gene. The CDR3 consists of 18 residues. Trimming stripped 1 base from V and 4 bases from J, with 20 bases between. This clone came up once. The chain carries TRBV5-1 and TRBJ2-2; tentative D call: TRBD2 (6 bases). This specimen consisted of PBMCs, obtained after nivolumab (anti-PD-1) treatment. The sequence was obtained from a person between 35 and 79 years old with oral cavity squamous cell carcinoma. CDR3 bases: TGCGCCAGCAGCTTGTCGGCGTACCTAGCGTCGGGCACCGGGGAGCTGTTTTTT. Amino acid sequence: CASSLSAYLASGTGELFF.